These 23 T cell receptor beta chains were all obtained from the same sample, sequenced in a study of T cell responses to AZD1222 COVID-19 vaccine. Profiling relied on immunoSEQ multiplex PCR, and the TCRdb table lists in-frame clones only, not all of them. The table includes roughly 120,000 clones, roughly 87% detected once. The sequencing used peripheral blood, collected on day 0 of AZD1222 vaccination. Receptor source: an adult in good health.

The sample holds a few counts of this clone. V gene TRBV6-2 or TRBV6-3 combines with J gene TRBJ2-7; D may be TRBD1 (7 bases). The CDR3 spans 14 residues. Germline V gives CDR1 MNHEY, CDR2 SVGEGT. V lost 6 bases, J lost 3 bases, and 15 bases lay in between. CDR3 DNA sequence: TGTGCCAGCAGCAAAGGGGGCGGGAACTACGAGCAGTACTTC. This codes for CASSKGGGNYEQYF.

The chain is built from TRBV25-1 and TRBJ2-1; 9 nucleotides match TRBD2. Germline CDR1 reads MGHDK; CDR2 reads SYGVNS. The V gene end was trimmed by 2 bases and the J gene end by 4 bases; junction bases not matched to a gene: 9. The length of the CDR3 is 17 residues. The DNA of the CDR3 is TGTGCCAGCAGTGAAACAGGGCTCCTAGCGGGATACAATGAGCAGTTCTTC. It yields the protein CASSETGLLAGYNEQFF.

J is TRBJ1-3 and V is TRBV11-3; 7 nucleotides line up with TRBD1. From germline, CDR1 is SGHNT and CDR2 YENEEA. The V and J ends lost 5 bases and 4 bases, in that order; junction bases with no gene match: 8. The length of the CDR3 is 15 residues. CDR3 bases: TGTGCCAGCAGCCCCCGACAGGGCTCGGGAAACACCATATATTTT. It codes for CASSPRQGSGNTIYF.

The rearrangement joins TRBV18 to TRBJ1-1, with D tentatively TRBD1 (5 bases). V was shortened by 1 base and J by 1 base, with 13 bases between the two germline ends. Per germline, CDR1 KGHSH and CDR2 LQKENI. This CDR3 spans 16 amino acids. The CDR3 region is CASSPLPGRTNTEAFF. For the CDR3, the DNA is TGTGCCAGCTCACCACTTCCGGGACGTACGAACACTGAAGCTTTCTTT.

The chain couples TRBV5-4 to TRBJ2-7; D possibly matches TRBD1 or TRBD2 (6 bases each). The CDR3 runs to 16 residues. Trimming took off 2 bases at V and 7 bases at J, with 22 bases between the two ends. CDR1 is SGHNT and CDR2 is YYREEE in the germline V gene (reference sequence). CDR3: CASSLGGLRGAGEQYF. The CDR3 coding sequence is TGTGCCAGCAGCTTAGGGGGACTCCGAGGAGCAGGGGAGCAGTACTTC.

This clone was observed a few times. The V call is TRBV7-2, the J call TRBJ2-7, with 11 bases matching TRBD2. The junction had 8 bases not matched to a gene; V was cut back by 5 bases and J by 5 bases. This CDR3 contains 15 residues. Germline V gene lookup returns CDR1 SGHTA and CDR2 FQGNSA. CDR3 sequence: CASSTRLAGKNEQYF. CDR3 nucleotide sequence: TGTGCCAGCAGCACCCGACTAGCGGGAAAGAACGAGCAGTACTTC.

This clone was recorded a few times. The J gene is TRBJ2-2, the V gene TRBV6-2 or TRBV6-3, with 7 bases matching TRBD1. V shed 5 bases and J 6 bases; nucleotides not matched to a gene: 6. Germline V gene lookup returns CDR1 MNHEY and CDR2 SVGEGT. This CDR3 spans 14 amino acids. CDR3 DNA: TGTGCCAGCAGTCACGACAGGGAGTCCGGGGAGCTGTTTTTT. This codes for CASSHDRESGELFF.

This clone showed up just a few times. The DNA of the CDR3 is TGTGCCAGCAGCTTGCGACAGGGGGCCGGAGGAAACACCATATATTTT. It encodes CASSLRQGAGGNTIYF. The V call is TRBV11-3, the J call TRBJ1-3; TRBD1 aligns across 10 bases. V was clipped by 3 bases and J by 4 bases; unmatched bases: 6. CDR1 SGHNT and CDR2 YENEEA come from the germline V gene. The CDR3 totals 16 residues.

This chain joins TRBV28 and TRBJ2-2; the match to TRBD1 covers 7 bases. CDR3 length: 15 residues. Germline trimming cut 5 bases from V and 3 bases from J; bases unmatched to any gene: 6. CDR1 and CDR2 (germline): MDHEN, SYDVKM. CDR3 residues: CASSPSGGYTGELFF. In nucleotides, the CDR3 is TGTGCCAGCAGTCCTTCAGGGGGATACACCGGGGAGCTGTTTTTT. Full variable domain (missing parts from reference TRBV28 and TRBJ2-2): DVKVTQSSRYLVKRTGEKVFLECVQDMDHENMFWYRQDPGLGLRLIYFSYDVKMKEKGDIPEGYSVSREKKERFSLILESASTNQTSMYLCASSPSGGYTGELFFGEGSRLTVL.

This clone showed up just once. The chain combines TRBV10-3 with TRBJ2-1, with 11 nucleotides matching TRBD2. This CDR3 comprises 15 residues. V trimming: 6 bases; J trimming: 3 bases; junction bases outside the gene matches: 4. Germline V gene data show CDR1 as ENHRY and CDR2 as SYGVKD. CDR3 coding DNA: TGTGCCATCAGGAACGGGACTAGCGGCTACAATGAGCAGTTCTTC. This codes for CAIRNGTSGYNEQFF.

This sequence joins TRBV7-9 and TRBJ2-3; D perhaps matches TRBD1 (6 bases). Trimming pared 10 bases from V and 2 bases from J, leaving 16 bases between. The CDR3 extends over 14 amino acids. Germline V CDR1 and CDR2: SEHNR, FQNEAQ (reference sequence). The CDR3 nucleotides read TGTGCCACCAAGTGGGGGCCGATCACAGATACGCAGTATTTT. Residues: CATKWGPITDTQYF.

J is TRBJ2-7 and V is TRBV2; possible D gene TRBD1, 5 bases. This CDR3 is 13 amino acids long. Trimming took 4 bases from V and 3 from J, leaving 10 bases between them. Germline V lookup: CDR1 SNHLY, CDR2 FYNNEI. CDR3 bases: TGTGCCAGCAGTGGGGGCAACTACTACGAGCAGTACTTC. Protein sequence: CASSGGNYYEQYF.

The rearrangement uses TRBV19 and TRBJ1-1; 8 bases align to TRBD1. Germline V gene sequence: CDR1 LNHDA, CDR2 SQIVND (reference sequence). V shed 8 bases and J 4 bases; nucleotides not matched to a gene: 6. This CDR3 spans 13 amino acids. CDR3 sequence (DNA): TGTGCCAGTTCGCTGACAGGGGCCACTGAAGCTTTCTTT. Translation gives CASSLTGATEAFF. Drawing the rest from reference TRBV19 and TRBJ1-1, the complete variable domain is DGGITQSPKYLFRKEGQNVTLSCEQNLNHDAMYWYRQDPGQGLRLIYYSQIVNDFQKGDIAEGYSVSREKKESFPLTVTSAQKNPTAFYLCASSLTGATEAFFGQGTRLTVV.

The chain is built from TRBV18 and TRBJ1-2, with 7 bases matching TRBD1. V lost 3 bases, J lost 4 bases, and 14 bases stayed unmatched. The germline V gene has CDR1 KGHSH and CDR2 LQKENI. CDR3 length: 17 residues. CDR3 bases: TGTGCCAGCTCACCCCTTAACGACGACAGGGAGGCCTATGGCTACACCTTC. Protein sequence: CASSPLNDDREAYGYTF.

The chain combines TRBV6-5 with TRBJ2-7, with 8 bases matching TRBD2. Germline CDR1 is MNHEY and CDR2 is SVGAGI. V gave up 7 bases and J gave up 5 bases; unmatched junction bases: 7. CDR3 length equals 13 residues. This CDR3 is CASKGTRTHEQYF. The CDR3 coding sequence is TGTGCCAGCAAGGGGACTAGGACCCACGAGCAGTACTTC.

This chain joins TRBV6-5 and TRBJ1-3; D call uncertain. The CDR3 loop spans 14 amino acids. The V end lost 6 bases, the J end lost 0 bases, and 9 bases lay between the germline ends. Per the germline V gene, CDR1 is MNHEY and CDR2 is SVGAGI. The chain's CDR3 is CASSSTYSGNTIYF. The DNA for the CDR3 is TGTGCCAGCAGCTCTACTTACTCTGGAAACACCATATATTTT.

This chain uses TRBV7-6 with TRBJ1-3; no clear D gene. V was trimmed by 1 base and J by 4 bases, leaving 14 bases between them. This CDR3 has 16 residues. Germline V lookup: CDR1 SGHVS, CDR2 FNYEAQ. The CDR3 DNA is TGTGCCAGCAGCTTAGGAGGGCATAGAAACGGAAACACCATATATTTT. This encodes CASSLGGHRNGNTIYF.

The genes are TRBV7-2 and TRBJ2-3; 7 nucleotides agree with TRBD2. Germline assignment: CDR1 SGHTA and CDR2 FQGNSA. The CDR3 is 15 amino acids. The ends lost 1 base at V and 5 bases at J; junction bases unmatched: 6. CDR3 sequence (DNA): TGTGCCAGCAGCTTAGGGGGCGGGAGAGAAGATACGCAGTATTTT. The encoded protein is CASSLGGGREDTQYF.

This sequence joins TRBV5-3 and TRBJ1-6; unclear D gene. TRBV5-3 is designated an ORF whose function remains uncertain. V dropped 1 base and J dropped 10 bases, with 6 bases sitting between them. CDR3 length equals 12 residues. This CDR3 is CARSLWASPLHF. The CDR3, as DNA: TGTGCCAGAAGCTTGTGGGCGTCACCCCTCCACTTT.

This clone was recorded once. The chain couples TRBV7-8 to TRBJ2-1; TRBD2 aligns across 13 bases. Germline CDR1 and CDR2: SGHVS and FQNEAQ. This CDR3 has 16 amino acids. J gave up 3 bases and V 5 bases, and 4 bases lay outside the gene matches. The CDR3 is CASSPGTSGDYNEQFF. Written as DNA, the CDR3 is TGTGCCAGCAGCCCCGGGACTAGCGGGGACTACAATGAGCAGTTCTTC. The full variable domain, rest sourced from reference TRBV7-8 and TRBJ2-1, is GAGVSQSPRYKVAKRGQDVALRCDPISGHVSLFWYQQALGQGPEFLTYFQNEAQLDKSGLPSDRFFAERPEGSVSTLKIQRTQQEDSAVYLCASSPGTSGDYNEQFFGPGTRLTVL.

The rearrangement joins TRBV7-3 to TRBJ2-3; D not resolved. Germline V gene lookup returns CDR1 SGHTA and CDR2 FQGTGA. The CDR3 is made up of 17 amino acids. With 5 bases removed from V and 7 bases from J, the gap between germline ends came to 25 bases. CDR3 bases: TGTGCCAGCAGCCCCGGACCCTCGACCCCCGACGCTTATACGCAGTATTTT. It translates to CASSPGPSTPDAYTQYF.

This sequence joins TRBV30 and TRBJ2-7; D not certain. V lost 8 bases and J lost 2, with 13 bases in between. The CDR3 is 12 amino acids. Germline V gene sequence: CDR1 GTSNPN, CDR2 SVGIG (reference sequence). CDR3 sequence reads: CALDEGAYEQYF. DNA for the CDR3: TGTGCCCTGGATGAAGGAGCCTACGAGCAGTACTTC. The whole variable domain, filled in from reference TRBV30 and TRBJ2-7, reads SQTIHQWPATLVQPVGSPLSLECTVEGTSNPNLYWYRQAAGRGLQLLFYSVGIGQISSEVPQNLSASRPQDRQFILSSKKLLLSDSGFYLCALDEGAYEQYFGPGTRLTVT.

V is TRBV5-5 and J is TRBJ1-3; no clear D. The CDR3 runs to 13 residues. With 3 bases removed from V and 4 bases from J, the gap between germline ends came to 8 bases. CDR1 is SGHKS, CDR2 YYEKEE, per germline (reference sequence). The CDR3 DNA sequence: TGTGCCAGCAGCTGGCGACAAGGAAACACCATATATTTT. Translation: CASSWRQGNTIYF. The full variable domain, its missing parts supplied by reference TRBV5-5 and TRBJ1-3, is DAGVTQSPTHLIKTRGQQVTLRCSPISGHKSVSWYQQVLGQGPQFIFQYYEKEERGRGNFPDRFSARQFPNYSSELNVNALLLGDSALYLCASSWRQGNTIYFGEGSWLTVV.